A selection of T cell receptor beta chains follows, all from one sample in a study of blood T cell repertoires in COVID-19. Produced via immunoSEQ multiplex PCR; TCRdb's table is partial and in-frame only. Of 250,000 to 300,000 clones in the sample, roughly nine tenths were seen once. The sequencing sample was made of PBMCs or T cells enriched from blood (not recorded which). Receptors were obtained from a woman between 50 and 59 years old who had been exposed to COVID-19. The CDR3 runs from the conserved cysteine through the conserved F or W. A D gene is named only where the DNA matches it firmly. Some rows mark clone size as missing; the rest say once, few, many or name a class of expanded clone.

CDR3 protein	CDR3 DNA	V gene	clone size	CDR3 length	D gene	J gene
CASSPAIIGQFF	TGTGCCAGCAGTCCTGCAATAATCGGGCAGTTCTTC	TRBV6-5	-	12	-	TRBJ2-1
CASRSSETQYF	TGTGCCAGCAGATCTAGCGAGACCCAGTACTTC	TRBV5-4	-	11	-	TRBJ2-5
CASSNPRDREAFF	TGTGCCAGCAGTAACCCCCGGGACAGAGAAGCTTTCTTT	TRBV6-5	-	13	TRBD1	TRBJ1-1
CASSLEGTGGRGYTF	TGTGCCAGCAGCTTAGAAGGGACAGGGGGCCGTGGCTACACCTTC	TRBV7-2	-	15	TRBD1	TRBJ1-2
CASSQQGANQPQHF	TGTGCCAGCAGCCAACAGGGGGCAAATCAGCCCCAGCATTTT	TRBV7-8	-	14	TRBD1	TRBJ1-5
CASSESQQPSDQPQHF	TGCGCCAGCAGTGAGTCACAGCAGCCCTCCGATCAGCCCCAGCATTTT	TRBV10-1	-	16	-	TRBJ1-5
CASSKKGQRNTGELFF	TGTGCCAGCAGCAAAAAGGGACAGAGGAACACCGGGGAGCTGTTTTTT	TRBV21-1	-	16	-	TRBJ2-2
CASSLSGGNYNEQFF	TGTGCCAGCAGTCTTAGCGGGGGTAACTACAATGAGCAGTTCTTC	TRBV9	once	15	TRBD2	TRBJ2-1
CATSDPWKGDYGYTF	TGTGCCACCAGTGATCCCTGGAAAGGAGACTATGGCTACACCTTC	TRBV24-1	-	15	-	TRBJ1-2
CASTLGGFGSSNYGYTF	TGTGCCAGCACCCTTGGCGGCTTTGGATCCTCTAACTATGGCTACACCTTC	TRBV5-6	-	17	-	TRBJ1-2
CAWSPGQGASYGYTF	TGTGCCTGGAGTCCAGGACAGGGAGCCTCCTATGGCTACACCTTC	TRBV30	-	15	TRBD1	TRBJ1-2
CASSRDTEAFF	TGTGCCAGCAGCCGCGACACTGAAGCTTTCTTT	TRBV28	-	11	-	TRBJ1-1
CASSLGLTVTSGGTISTDTQYF	TGTGCCAGCAGCCTGGGCTTAACTGTGACTAGCGGGGGGACTATTAGCACAGATACGCAGTATTTT	TRBV3-1/TRBV3-2	once	22	TRBD2	TRBJ2-3
CASSYTVIGSHTEAFF	TGTGCCAGCAGTTACACTGTTATAGGGAGTCACACTGAAGCTTTCTTT	TRBV6-5	-	16	-	TRBJ1-1
CAYSTGQVAYEQYF	TGTGCCTACAGCACGGGACAGGTTGCCTACGAGCAGTACTTC	TRBV30	-	14	TRBD1	TRBJ2-7
CASSLANTDTQYF	TGTGCCAGCAGCTTGGCCAACACAGATACGCAGTATTTT	TRBV3-1/TRBV3-2	-	13	-	TRBJ2-3
CASSYFENNEQFF	TGTGCCAGCAGTTACTTCGAGAACAATGAGCAGTTCTTC	TRBV6-2/TRBV6-3	-	13	-	TRBJ2-1
CASSEGTGVNSPLHF	TGTGCCAGCAGCGAAGGGACGGGAGTTAATTCACCCCTCCACTTT	TRBV3-1/TRBV3-2	-	15	-	TRBJ1-6
CASSPGTGGKGQYF	TGTGCCAGCTCACCAGGGACAGGGGGCAAAGGGCAGTACTTC	TRBV18	-	14	TRBD1	TRBJ2-7
CASSLDLAGQPQHF	TGTGCCAGCAGCTTAGACCTTGCAGGTCAGCCCCAGCATTTT	TRBV7-8	-	14	-	TRBJ1-5
CASSPGGTTDTQYF	TGTGCCAGCAGCCCCGGGGGGACCACAGATACGCAGTATTTT	TRBV3-1/TRBV3-2	-	14	TRBD2	TRBJ2-3
CASKGPGDTGELFF	TGTGCCAGCAAAGGTCCAGGGGACACCGGGGAGCTGTTTTTT	TRBV19	few	14	-	TRBJ2-2
CASSTHSYNEQFF	TGTGCCAGTAGTACCCACAGCTACAATGAGCAGTTCTTC	TRBV19	once	13	-	TRBJ2-1
CASSPNWGTGGWSTEAFF	TGTGCCAGCAGCCCTAATTGGGGGACAGGGGGATGGAGCACTGAAGCTTTCTTT	TRBV3-1/TRBV3-2	-	18	TRBD1	TRBJ1-1
CAIGSGSGNTIYF	TGTGCCATCGGATCGGGTTCCGGAAACACCATATATTTT	TRBV10-3	-	13	-	TRBJ1-3
CATSRAEGSGANVLTF	TGTGCCACCAGCAGAGCAGAGGGCTCTGGGGCCAACGTCCTGACTTTC	TRBV15	-	16	-	TRBJ2-6
CAWSVGVTGSSYNSPLHF	TGTGCCTGGAGTGTGGGAGTCACAGGGTCTTCCTATAATTCACCCCTCCACTTT	TRBV30	-	18	-	TRBJ1-6
CASSQPGLSGELFF	TGCGCCAGCAGCCAACCGGGTCTTTCCGGGGAGCTGTTTTTT	TRBV4-1	-	14	-	TRBJ2-2
CASSRDREDTDTQYF	TGTGCCAGCAGCCGGGACAGGGAGGACACAGATACGCAGTATTTT	TRBV28	-	15	TRBD1	TRBJ2-3
CAWTPGGEGTEAFF	TGTGCCTGGACTCCAGGGGGTGAAGGCACTGAAGCTTTCTTT	TRBV30	-	14	TRBD1	TRBJ1-1
CASSQEPPGQANSNQPQHF	TGTGCCAGCAGCCAAGAACCCCCGGGACAGGCTAATAGCAATCAGCCCCAGCATTTT	TRBV3-1/TRBV3-2	-	19	TRBD1	TRBJ1-5
CASSSGTGGAGFANEKLFF	TGCGCCAGCAGCTCCGGGACAGGGGGCGCGGGGTTCGCTAATGAAAAACTGTTTTTT	TRBV5-1	once	19	TRBD1	TRBJ1-4
CASSLAGGRGTTEAFF	TGTGCCAGCAGCTTAGCAGGGGGTAGGGGGACCACTGAAGCTTTCTTT	TRBV7-8	-	16	-	TRBJ1-1
CASSEGELYEQYF	TGTGCCAGCAGCGAAGGGGAACTCTACGAGCAGTACTTC	TRBV9	-	13	-	TRBJ2-7
CASSQNPRSPLHF	TGCGCCAGCAGCCAAAACCCTAGGTCACCCCTCCACTTT	TRBV4-1	-	13	-	TRBJ1-6
CASRSSGEWTEAFF	TGTGCCAGCAGATCCTCAGGGGAGTGGACTGAAGCTTTCTTT	TRBV2	-	14	-	TRBJ1-1